Listed here are 20 T cell receptor beta chains from one sample, sequenced in a study of blood T cell repertoires in COVID-19. The repertoire was sequenced with immunoSEQ multiplex PCR; TCRdb's copy has only in-frame clones and lacks some. The sample consists of fewer than 200,000 clones, roughly 81% of them appearing once. The source material was peripheral blood. Every receptor here comes from a man aged 40-55 years with acute or convalescent COVID-19.

The chain joins TRBV6-5 to TRBJ1-6; D might be TRBD1 (5 bases). The CDR3 extends over 13 amino acids. V was cut by 11 bases and J by 10 bases, with 18 bases left in between. Per germline, CDR1 MNHEY and CDR2 SVGAGI. The CDR3: CAATQGRKSPLHF. CDR3 nucleotides: TGTGCCGCAACCCAGGGTCGGAAATCACCCCTCCACTTT.

This chain connects TRBV7-8 to TRBJ2-4; D is possibly TRBD1 (6 bases). Per germline, CDR1 SGHVS and CDR2 FQNEAQ. CDR3 length equals 14 residues. Trimming stripped 3 bases from V and 7 bases from J, with 13 bases between. The CDR3 here is CASSLDRVLNIQYF. The CDR3 DNA sequence: TGTGCCAGCAGCTTGGACAGAGTCCTTAACATTCAGTACTTC.

The CDR3 here is CASSMRTDRQPQHF. The CDR3, as DNA: TGTGCCTCAAGCATGCGGACGGACAGGCAGCCCCAGCATTTT. The V gene is TRBV27, the J gene TRBJ1-5; TRBD1 aligns across 7 bases. Germline V gene lookup returns CDR1 MNHEY and CDR2 SMNVEV (reference sequence). V shed 11 bases, J shed 7 bases, and the junction held 14 bases outside the gene matches. The CDR3 extends over 14 amino acids.

Of note for this clone: Its ends do not fully match the called genes, so a read error is possible. The genes are TRBV18 and TRBJ2-1; TRBD1 matches 8 bases. The germline V gene encodes CDR1 KGHSH and CDR2 LQKENI. CDR3 size: 14 residues. CDR3 nucleotides: TGTGCCAGTTCACCTGGGACAGGCGACAATGAGCAGTTCTTC. Translation gives CASSPGTGDNEQFF. Variable domain in full (rest from reference TRBV18 and TRBJ2-1): NAGVMQNPRHLVRRRGQEARLRCSPMKGHSHVYWYRQLPEEGLKFMVYLQKENIIDESGMPKERFSAEFPKEGPSILRIQQVVRGDSAAYFCASSPGTGDNEQFFGPGTRLTVL.

The gene calls are TRBV5-1 and TRBJ2-7, with 11 bases identical to TRBD1. V was clipped by 0 bases and J by 6 bases; unmatched bases: 5. The germline gives CDR1 SGHRS, CDR2 YFSETQ. This CDR3 has 15 residues. This CDR3 is CASSLGTGGLGEQYF. In nucleotides, the CDR3 is TGCGCCAGCAGCTTGGGGACAGGGGGCTTGGGCGAGCAGTACTTC.

V and J are TRBV5-4 and TRBJ1-2; TRBD1 is a possible D gene (5 bases). The CDR3 length is 16 residues. Per germline, CDR1 SGHNT and CDR2 YYREEE (reference sequence). V lost 0 bases, J lost 5 bases, and 17 bases lay in between. For the CDR3, the DNA is TGTGCCAGCAGCTTGGAAGCCGACAGCGTTTTATATGGCTACACCTTC. Residues: CASSLEADSVLYGYTF. Based on the CDR3 plus reference TRBV5-4 and TRBJ1-2, the full variable domain is ETGVTQSPTHLIKTRGQQVTLRCSSQSGHNTVSWYQQALGQGPQFIFQYYREEENGRGNFPPRFSGLQFPNYSSELNVNALELDDSALYLCASSLEADSVLYGYTFGSGTRLTVV.

This chain joins TRBV10-3 and TRBJ2-7; 7 bases fit TRBD1. Germline assignment: CDR1 ENHRY and CDR2 SYGVKD. The ends lost 0 bases at V and 3 bases at J; junction bases unmatched: 8. CDR3 length: 16 amino acids. CDR3 residues: CAISESLGQPNYEQYF. The CDR3 nucleotides are TGTGCCATCAGTGAGTCTTTGGGACAGCCAAACTACGAGCAGTACTTC.

V usage is TRBV6-5 and J usage is TRBJ1-5; possibly TRBD1 for D (5 bases). V lost 0 bases and J lost 8, with 11 bases in between. CDR1 and CDR2 from the germline V gene are MNHEY and SVGAGI. CDR3 length: 14 amino acids. The CDR3 loop is CASSYSGGGKPQHF. DNA of the CDR3: TGTGCCAGCAGTTACTCCGGGGGAGGGAAGCCCCAGCATTTT.

This sequence joins TRBV11-3 and TRBJ2-3, with D maybe TRBD1 (6 bases). This CDR3 contains 16 residues. The germline V gene has CDR1 SGHNT and CDR2 YENEEA. Trimming removed 2 bases at V and 4 bases at J, with 16 bases between. In DNA form, the CDR3 reads TGTGCCAGCAGCTTACGACAGGCTGGGAGCGCAGATACGCAGTATTTT. Its protein product is CASSLRQAGSADTQYF.

This clone is a singleton in its sample. The CDR3 sequence: CSASQGNYGYTF. Written as DNA, the CDR3 is TGCAGTGCTAGTCAGGGTAACTATGGCTACACCTTC. V gene TRBV20-1 combines with J gene TRBJ1-2; possible D gene TRBD1, 5 bases. The CDR3 is 12 amino acids. Germline assignment: CDR1 DFQATT and CDR2 SNEGSKA (reference sequence). Trimming took off 3 bases at V and 1 base at J, with 6 bases between the two ends.

The CDR3, as DNA: TGTGCCAGCAGCTTGGGACAGGGGAACACAGATACGCAGTATTTT. It is translated as CASSLGQGNTDTQYF. This chain joins TRBV11-3 and TRBJ2-3, with TRBD1 matching 10 bases. CDR3 length: 15 residues. Trimming removed 3 bases from V and 2 bases from J; junction bases left unmatched: 2. Germline V lookup: CDR1 SGHNT, CDR2 YENEEA.

J is TRBJ2-1 and V is TRBV5-1; 7 positions agree with TRBD2. Unmatched junction bases numbered 16, after V lost 4 bases and J lost 12 bases. CDR3 length: 15 residues. Germline V lookup: CDR1 SGHRS, CDR2 YFSETQ. DNA of the CDR3: TGCGCCAGCAGCACCCTTCCCTCAAGCGGGGCGATGCAGTTCTTC. This encodes CASSTLPSSGAMQFF. The variable domain in full, completed from reference TRBV5-1 and TRBJ2-1, reads KAGVTQTPRYLIKTRGQQVTLSCSPISGHRSVSWYQQTPGQGLQFLFEYFSETQRNKGNFPGRFSGRQFSNSRSEMNVSTLELGDSALYLCASSTLPSSGAMQFFGPGTRLTVL.

This chain uses TRBV19 with TRBJ1-2; possibly TRBD1 for D (5 bases). V gave up 4 bases and J gave up 5 bases, with 11 bases separating them. The CDR3 is made up of 13 amino acids. Germline CDR1 is LNHDA and CDR2 is SQIVND (reference sequence). CDR3 bases: TGTGCCAGTAGTACAGGGATGGGTTATGGCTACACCTTC. It encodes CASSTGMGYGYTF.

This chain joins TRBV5-1 and TRBJ2-5; D remains unclear. Trimming removed 0 bases at V and 5 bases at J, with 5 bases between. CDR3 length: 12 amino acids. Per the germline V gene, CDR1 is SGHRS and CDR2 is YFSETQ. The CDR3 DNA follows: TGCGCCAGCAGCTTGGCCTTTGAGACCCAGTACTTC. As protein: CASSLAFETQYF.

V and J are TRBV3-1 (or the pseudogene TRBV3-2) and TRBJ2-3; 11 nucleotides agree with TRBD2. The CDR3 covers 18 residues. In germline, CDR1 is LGHDT, CDR2 YNNKEL (reference sequence). V was clipped by 4 bases and J by 9 bases; unmatched bases: 18. The CDR3 coding sequence is TGTGCCAGCAGCCGCTCCCCTTCTAGCGGGGGGCAGGGGAAGACGCAGTATTTT. Protein: CASSRSPSSGGQGKTQYF.

The CDR3 spells CASSVEGQGAETQYF. CDR3 nucleotide sequence: TGTGCCAGCAGCGTAGAGGGACAGGGGGCTGAGACCCAGTACTTC. The chain carries TRBV9 and TRBJ2-5; 12 nucleotides agree with TRBD1. Germline assignment: CDR1 SGDLS and CDR2 YYNGEE. The CDR3 length is 15 residues. The ends lost 0 bases at V and 5 bases at J; junction bases unmatched: 2. Supplemented by reference TRBV9 and TRBJ2-5, the full variable domain reads DSGVTQTPKHLITATGQRVTLRCSPRSGDLSVYWYQQSLDQGLQFLIQYYNGEERAKGNILERFSAQQFPDLHSELNLSSLELGDSALYFCASSVEGQGAETQYFGPGTRLLVL.

This clone was detected once. The chain recombines TRBV29-1 with TRBJ1-2; 8 positions agree with TRBD1. The CDR3 consists of 13 residues. V shed 6 bases and J 5 bases; nucleotides not matched to a gene: 8. The germline V gene encodes CDR1 SQVTM and CDR2 ANQGSEA. The CDR3 loop is CSVEGQALYGYTF. DNA of the CDR3: TGCAGCGTCGAGGGACAGGCCCTATATGGCTACACCTTC. The full variable domain, rest sourced from reference TRBV29-1 and TRBJ1-2, is SAVISQKPSRDICQRGTSLTIQCQVDSQVTMMFWYRQQPGQSLTLIATANQGSEATYESGFVIDKFPISRPNLTFSTLTVSNMSPEDSSIYLCSVEGQALYGYTFGSGTRLTVV.

The chain recombines TRBV7-2 with TRBJ1-1; 7 nucleotides match TRBD1. Germline CDR1 SGHTA, CDR2 FQGNSA. Losses at the gene ends were 4 bases for V and 6 bases for J; bases not matched to a gene: 5. This CDR3 comprises 13 residues. In nucleotides, the CDR3 is TGTGCCAGCAGCTCGCGACAGGGTGCTGAAGCTTTCTTT. Translation gives CASSSRQGAEAFF. The entire variable domain, with the rest obtained from reference TRBV7-2 and TRBJ1-1, is as follows: GAGVSQSPSNKVTEKGKDVELRCDPISGHTALYWYRQSLGQGLEFLIYFQGNSAPDKSGLPSDRFSAERTGGSVSTLTIQRTQQEDSAVYLCASSSRQGAEAFFGQGTRLTVV.

V usage is TRBV10-3 and J usage is TRBJ2-7, with a possible D match to TRBD1 (5 bases). The CDR3 is made up of 14 amino acids. Trimming pared 7 bases from V and 4 bases from J, leaving 17 bases between. The V gene's germline CDR1 is ENHRY and CDR2 SYGVKD. The CDR3 region is CAITPFSGSYEQYF. As DNA, the CDR3 is TGTGCCATCACCCCTTTTTCAGGGTCTTACGAGCAGTACTTC.

This chain joins TRBV23-1 and TRBJ2-1, with TRBD2 matching over 7 bases. TRBV23-1 is filed as an ORF, its function uncertain. The V gene end was trimmed by 0 bases and the J gene end by 7 bases; junction bases not matched to a gene: 3. CDR3 length: 14 amino acids. CDR3 in amino acids: CASSQSPGGNEQFF. CDR3 coding DNA: TGCGCCAGCAGTCAATCTCCCGGGGGGAATGAGCAGTTCTTC.